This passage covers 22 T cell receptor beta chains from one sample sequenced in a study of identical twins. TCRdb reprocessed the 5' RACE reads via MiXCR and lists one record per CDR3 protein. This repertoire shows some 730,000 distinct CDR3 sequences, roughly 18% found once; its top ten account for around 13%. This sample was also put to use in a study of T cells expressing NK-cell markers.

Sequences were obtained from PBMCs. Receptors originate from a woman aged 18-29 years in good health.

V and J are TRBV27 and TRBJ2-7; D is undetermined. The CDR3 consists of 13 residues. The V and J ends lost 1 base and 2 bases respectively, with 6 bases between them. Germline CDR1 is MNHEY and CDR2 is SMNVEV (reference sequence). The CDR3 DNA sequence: TGTGCCAGCAGTTTATTTGGAGCCTACGAGCAGTACTTC. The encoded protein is CASSLFGAYEQYF.

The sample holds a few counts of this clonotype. In DNA form, the CDR3 reads TGCAGTGCTAGACGCTCTAGCGGGAGGGCCGCTAACAATGAGCAGTTCTTC. Translated, it gives CSARRSSGRAANNEQFF. This rearrangement joins TRBV20-1 to TRBJ2-1, with 12 bases fitting TRBD2. Germline V CDR1 and CDR2: DFQATT, SNEGSKA (reference sequence). The J segment lost 5 bases and the V segment lost 2 bases, leaving 10 bases of the junction unmatched. The CDR3 sequence is 17 residues long.

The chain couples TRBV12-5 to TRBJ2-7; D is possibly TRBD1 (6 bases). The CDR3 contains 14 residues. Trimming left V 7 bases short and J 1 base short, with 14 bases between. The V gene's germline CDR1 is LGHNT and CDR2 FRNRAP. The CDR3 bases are TGTGCTAGTGTGGACCCAGACAGGTCCTACGAGCAGTACTTC. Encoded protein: CASVDPDRSYEQYF.

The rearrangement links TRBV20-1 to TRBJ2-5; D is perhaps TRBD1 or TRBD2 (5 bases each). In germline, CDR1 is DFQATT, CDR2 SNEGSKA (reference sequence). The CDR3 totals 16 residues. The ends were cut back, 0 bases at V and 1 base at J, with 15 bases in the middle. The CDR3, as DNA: TGCAGTGCTAGAGATACGGGGACCACACTCCAAGAGACCCAGTACTTC. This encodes CSARDTGTTLQETQYF.

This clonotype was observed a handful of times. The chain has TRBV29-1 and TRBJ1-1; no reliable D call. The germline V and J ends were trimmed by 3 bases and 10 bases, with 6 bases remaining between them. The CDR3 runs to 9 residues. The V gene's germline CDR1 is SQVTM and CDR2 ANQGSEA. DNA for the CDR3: TGCAGCGTTGAGGATGGAGCTTTCTTT. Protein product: CSVEDGAFF.

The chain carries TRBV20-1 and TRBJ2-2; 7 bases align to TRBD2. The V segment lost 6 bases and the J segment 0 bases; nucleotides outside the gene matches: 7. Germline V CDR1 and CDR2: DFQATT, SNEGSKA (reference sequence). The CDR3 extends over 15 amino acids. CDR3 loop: CSALSGSSNTGELFF. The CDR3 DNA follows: TGCAGTGCCCTTAGCGGGTCCTCGAACACCGGGGAGCTGTTTTTT.

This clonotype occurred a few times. The CDR3 sequence: CASSVAHGSSIETQYF. For the CDR3, the DNA is TGTGCCAGCAGCGTAGCCCACGGGAGTAGCATCGAGACCCAGTACTTC. This chain links TRBV9 with TRBJ2-5, with D maybe TRBD2 (6 bases). The CDR3 contains 16 residues. The germline gives CDR1 SGDLS, CDR2 YYNGEE. The V end lost 0 bases, the J end lost 5 bases, and 17 bases lay between the germline ends.

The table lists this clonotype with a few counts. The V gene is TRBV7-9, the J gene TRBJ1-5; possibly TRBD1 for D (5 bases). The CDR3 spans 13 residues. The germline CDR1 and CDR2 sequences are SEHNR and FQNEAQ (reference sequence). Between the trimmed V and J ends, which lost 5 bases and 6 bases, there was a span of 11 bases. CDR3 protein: CASSLGQIQPQHF. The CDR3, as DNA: TGTGCCAGCAGCCTCGGACAAATTCAGCCCCAGCATTTT.

The CDR3: CASSLDPAGGQETQYF. CDR3 DNA sequence: TGCGCCAGCAGCTTGGACCCAGCGGGGGGGCAAGAGACCCAGTACTTC. The chain combines TRBV5-1 with TRBJ2-5, with 10 bases fitting TRBD2. Germline CDR1 and CDR2: SGHRS and YFSETQ. CDR3 length: 16 amino acids. V was pared by 0 bases and J by 2 bases, with 4 bases of the junction left unmatched. Using reference TRBV5-1 and TRBJ2-5 for the parts outside the CDR3, the full variable domain is KAGVTQTPRYLIKTRGQQVTLSCSPISGHRSVSWYQQTPGQGLQFLFEYFSETQRNKGNFPGRFSGRQFSNSRSEMNVSTLELGDSALYLCASSLDPAGGQETQYFGPGTRLLVL.

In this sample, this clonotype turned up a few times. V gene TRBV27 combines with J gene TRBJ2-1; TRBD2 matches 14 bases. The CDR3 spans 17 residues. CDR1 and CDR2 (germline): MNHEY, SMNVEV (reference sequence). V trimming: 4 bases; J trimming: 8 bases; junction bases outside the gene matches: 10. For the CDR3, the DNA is TGTGCCAGCAGTTCTCCTCTGACTAGCGGGGGGGCCCATGAGCAGTTCTTC. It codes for CASSSPLTSGGAHEQFF.

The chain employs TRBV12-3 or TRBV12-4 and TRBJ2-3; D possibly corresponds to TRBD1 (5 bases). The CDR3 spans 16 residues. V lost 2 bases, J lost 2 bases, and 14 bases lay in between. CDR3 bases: TGTGCCAGCAGTTTAAGGCAGGGAAGTCCCACAGATACGCAGTATTTT. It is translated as CASSLRQGSPTDTQYF.

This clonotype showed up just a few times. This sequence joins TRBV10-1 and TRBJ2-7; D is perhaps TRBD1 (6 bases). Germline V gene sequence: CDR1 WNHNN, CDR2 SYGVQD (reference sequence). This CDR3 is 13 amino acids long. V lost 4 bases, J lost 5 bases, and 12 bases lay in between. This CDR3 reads CASSGQQGHEQYF. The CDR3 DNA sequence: TGCGCCAGCAGTGGGCAACAGGGTCACGAGCAGTACTTC.

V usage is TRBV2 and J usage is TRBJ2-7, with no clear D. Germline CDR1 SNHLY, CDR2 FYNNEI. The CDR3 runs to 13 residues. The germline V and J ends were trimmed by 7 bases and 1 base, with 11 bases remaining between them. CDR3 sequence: CASTVGASYEQYF. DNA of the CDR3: TGTGCCAGCACTGTGGGTGCGTCCTACGAGCAGTACTTC.

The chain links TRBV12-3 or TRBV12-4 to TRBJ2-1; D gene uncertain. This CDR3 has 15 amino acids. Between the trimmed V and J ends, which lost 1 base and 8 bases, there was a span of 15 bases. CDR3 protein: CASSLGAPTPHEQFF. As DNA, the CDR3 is TGTGCCAGCAGTTTAGGTGCCCCCACACCCCATGAGCAGTTCTTC.

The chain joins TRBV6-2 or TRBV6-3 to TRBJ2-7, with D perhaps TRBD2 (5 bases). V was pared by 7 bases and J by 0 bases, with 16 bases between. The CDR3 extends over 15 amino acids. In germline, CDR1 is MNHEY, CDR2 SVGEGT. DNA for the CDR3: TGTGCCAGCAAGTCGGCGGGTTCTAGCTCCTACGAGCAGTACTTC. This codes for CASKSAGSSSYEQYF.

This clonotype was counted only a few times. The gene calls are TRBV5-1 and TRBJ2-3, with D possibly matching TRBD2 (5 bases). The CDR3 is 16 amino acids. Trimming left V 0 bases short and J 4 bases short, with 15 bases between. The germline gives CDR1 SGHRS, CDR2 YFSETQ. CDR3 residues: CASSLASSSYPDTQYF. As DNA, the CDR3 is TGCGCCAGCAGCTTGGCATCTAGCTCTTATCCAGATACGCAGTATTTT.

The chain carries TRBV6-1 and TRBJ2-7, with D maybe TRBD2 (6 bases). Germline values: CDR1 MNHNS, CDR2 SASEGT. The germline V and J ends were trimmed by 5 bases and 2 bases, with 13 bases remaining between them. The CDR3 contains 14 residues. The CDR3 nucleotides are TGTGCCAGCAGTCCCCGGGCTAGCGCCTACGAGCAGTACTTC. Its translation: CASSPRASAYEQYF.

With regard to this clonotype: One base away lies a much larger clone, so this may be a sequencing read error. The CDR3 bases are TGTGCCAGCAGCCTCGACAGGGCCGAGCAGTACTTC. Its protein is CASSLDRAEQYF. The chain has TRBV5-1 and TRBJ2-7, with TRBD1 identical over 7 bases. Germline values: CDR1 SGHRS, CDR2 YFSETQ. The CDR3 is 12 residues long.

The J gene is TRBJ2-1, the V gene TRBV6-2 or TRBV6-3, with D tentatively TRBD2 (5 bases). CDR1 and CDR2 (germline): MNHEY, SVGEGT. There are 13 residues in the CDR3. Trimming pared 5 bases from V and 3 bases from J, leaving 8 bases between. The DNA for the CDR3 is TGTGCCAGCAGTCAGCGGTTCTACAATGAGCAGTTCTTC. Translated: CASSQRFYNEQFF.

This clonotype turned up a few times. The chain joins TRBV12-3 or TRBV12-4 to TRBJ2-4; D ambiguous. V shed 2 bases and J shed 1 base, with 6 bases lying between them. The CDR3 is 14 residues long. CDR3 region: CASSLREAKNIQYF. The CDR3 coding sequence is TGTGCCAGCAGTTTAAGAGAGGCCAAAAACATTCAGTACTTC.

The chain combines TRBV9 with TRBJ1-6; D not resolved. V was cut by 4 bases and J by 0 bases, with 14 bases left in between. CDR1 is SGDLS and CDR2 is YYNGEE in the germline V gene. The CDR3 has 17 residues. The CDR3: CASSSSLRSSYNSPLHF. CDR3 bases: TGTGCCAGCAGCTCAAGCCTCAGGAGCTCCTATAATTCACCCCTCCACTTT.

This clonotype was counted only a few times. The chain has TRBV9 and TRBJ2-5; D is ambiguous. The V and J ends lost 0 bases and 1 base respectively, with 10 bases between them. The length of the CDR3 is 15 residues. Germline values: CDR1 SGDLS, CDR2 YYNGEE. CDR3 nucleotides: TGTGCCAGCAGCGTAGAAGGTAGATTCCAAGAGACCCAGTACTTC. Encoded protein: CASSVEGRFQETQYF.